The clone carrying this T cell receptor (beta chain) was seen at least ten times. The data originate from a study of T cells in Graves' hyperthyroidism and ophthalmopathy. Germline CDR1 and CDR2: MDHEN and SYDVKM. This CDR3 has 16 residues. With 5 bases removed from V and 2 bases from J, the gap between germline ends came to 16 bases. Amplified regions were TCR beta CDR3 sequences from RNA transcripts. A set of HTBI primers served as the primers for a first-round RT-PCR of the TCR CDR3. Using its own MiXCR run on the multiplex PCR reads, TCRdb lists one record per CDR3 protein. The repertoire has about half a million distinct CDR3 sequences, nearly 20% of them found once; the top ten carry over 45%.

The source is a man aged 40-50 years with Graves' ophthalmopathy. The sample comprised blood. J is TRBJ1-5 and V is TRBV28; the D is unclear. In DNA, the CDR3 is TGTGCCAGCAGTCCCCGCCCCGGCCGTGGCAATCAGCCCCAGCATTTT. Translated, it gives CASSPRPGRGNQPQHF.